This TCR beta chain was captured by sequencing in a study of blood T cell repertoires in COVID-19. The table came from immunoSEQ multiplex PCR; TCRdb's copy has only in-frame clones and leaves some out. Of 200,000 or so clones in the sample, around 86% were seen once. This clone appeared a few times. The clonotype was recovered from a man in his sixties who had recovered from COVID-19. Sequencing was carried out using peripheral blood.

The CDR3 is CASSQDQRNTIYF. CDR3 in DNA: TGCGCCAGCAGCCAAGATCAAAGAAACACCATATATTTT. The genes are TRBV4-1 and TRBJ1-3; no definite D call. Trimming removed 0 bases at V and 5 bases at J, with 5 bases between. The germline V gene has CDR1 MGHRA and CDR2 YSYEKL. The length of the CDR3 is 13 residues.